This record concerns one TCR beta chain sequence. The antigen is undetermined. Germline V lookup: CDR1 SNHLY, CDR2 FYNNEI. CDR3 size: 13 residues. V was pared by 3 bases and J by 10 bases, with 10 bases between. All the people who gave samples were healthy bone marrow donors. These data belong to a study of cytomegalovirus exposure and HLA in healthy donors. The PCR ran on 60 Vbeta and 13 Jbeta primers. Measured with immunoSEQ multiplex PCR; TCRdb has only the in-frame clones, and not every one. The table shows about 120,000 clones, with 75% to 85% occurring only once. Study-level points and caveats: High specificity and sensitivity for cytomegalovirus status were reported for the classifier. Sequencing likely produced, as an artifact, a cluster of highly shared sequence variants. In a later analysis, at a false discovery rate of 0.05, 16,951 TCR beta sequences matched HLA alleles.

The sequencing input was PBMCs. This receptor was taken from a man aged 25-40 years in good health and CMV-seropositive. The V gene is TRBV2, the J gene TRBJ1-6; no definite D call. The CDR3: CASSERVRSPLHF. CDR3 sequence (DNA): TGTGCCAGCAGTGAGCGGGTCCGGTCACCCCTCCACTTT.